These T cell receptor beta chains were read from a single sample in a study of CD8 T cells in Susac syndrome. From the immunoSEQ multiplex PCR reads, TCRdb called clonotypes with MiXCR, one entry per CDR3 protein. The sample holds about 140,000 distinct CDR3 sequences, approximately 96% seen once. The sequencing sample was made of CD4+ T cells from PBMCs. These receptors originate from a human donor with Susac syndrome. CDR3s include the opening cysteine and the closing phenylalanine or tryptophan. A D gene is named only where the DNA matches it firmly. Clone size is stated in some rows and not others, as once, few, many or a class when expanded.

V: TRBV12-3/TRBV12-4
size: NA
J: TRBJ1-5
D: NA
DNA: TGTGCCAGCAGTGAAGGGGGGGACAATCAGCCCCAGCATTTT
CDR3: CASSEGGDNQPQHF

V: TRBV7-9
size: NA
J: TRBJ2-7
D: NA
DNA: TGTGCCAGCAGCTTAGAACAGGGCCCCTACGAGCAGTACTTC
CDR3: CASSLEQGPYEQYF

V: TRBV4-1
size: once
J: TRBJ1-1
D: NA
DNA: TGCGCCAGCAGCCAAGGCGTCCAAGGTGGCCTTGAAGCTTTCTTT
CDR3: CASSQGVQGGLEAFF

V: TRBV24-1
size: NA
J: TRBJ2-1
D: NA
DNA: TGTGCCACCAGTGACTCGCTAGCGGAGCAGTTCTTC
CDR3: CATSDSLAEQFF

V: TRBV28
size: NA
J: TRBJ2-3
D: NA
DNA: TGTGCCAGCAGTATGCTAGGCGGGGTTGATACGCAGTATTTT
CDR3: CASSMLGGVDTQYF

V: TRBV11-1
size: NA
J: TRBJ2-3
D: NA
DNA: TGTGCCAGCAGCTTAGCACGACCCCATACGCAGTATTTT
CDR3: CASSLARPHTQYF

V: TRBV20-1
size: NA
J: TRBJ2-2
D: TRBD2
DNA: TGCAGTGCCCCCGGGACTAGCAACACCGGGGAGCTGTTTTTT
CDR3: CSAPGTSNTGELFF

V: TRBV13
size: NA
J: TRBJ2-1
D: NA
DNA: TGTGCCAGCAGGGTAGGGTACAATGAGCAGTTCTTC
CDR3: CASRVGYNEQFF

V: TRBV9
size: NA
J: TRBJ1-2
D: NA
DNA: TGTGCCAGCAGCTCTGAACCTTATGGCTACACCTTC
CDR3: CASSSEPYGYTF

V: TRBV19
size: NA
J: TRBJ2-5
D: TRBD1
DNA: TGTGCCAGTAGTCCCGGGACAGGGGGAGAGACCCAGTACTTC
CDR3: CASSPGTGGETQYF

V: TRBV11-3
size: NA
J: TRBJ2-7
D: NA
DNA: TGTGCCAGCAGCTTGGAAGGCTCCTACGAGCAGTACTTC
CDR3: CASSLEGSYEQYF

V: TRBV19
size: NA
J: TRBJ1-1
D: NA
DNA: TGTGCCAGTCTGCTGACGGGGAGCTACACTGAAGCTTTCTTT
CDR3: CASLLTGSYTEAFF

V: TRBV20-1
size: NA
J: TRBJ2-2
D: NA
DNA: TGCAGTGCCGGCGGCCTTAACACCGGGGAGCTGTTTTTT
CDR3: CSAGGLNTGELFF

V: TRBV6-4
size: NA
J: TRBJ2-1
D: NA
DNA: TGTGCCAGCAGTGACGATTACGGGAGCCCCAATGAGCAGTTCTTC
CDR3: CASSDDYGSPNEQFF

V: TRBV7-6
size: NA
J: TRBJ1-5
D: NA
DNA: TGTGCCAGCAGCTTGAAACAGGGCAATCAGCCCCAGCATTTT
CDR3: CASSLKQGNQPQHF

V: TRBV20-1
size: NA
J: TRBJ1-5
D: NA
DNA: TGCAGTGCTACACGCCCGGGCAATCAGCCCCAGCATTTT
CDR3: CSATRPGNQPQHF

V: TRBV7-9
size: NA
J: TRBJ1-2
D: NA
DNA: TGTGCCAGCAGTATGAACCCCTATGGCTACACCTTC
CDR3: CASSMNPYGYTF

V: TRBV21-1
size: NA
J: TRBJ2-6
D: NA
DNA: TGTGCCAGCAGTGAAGATATCTCGCGACAGGGCCAATCTGGGGCCAACGTCCTGACTTTC
CDR3: CASSEDISRQGQSGANVLTF

V: TRBV5-8
size: NA
J: TRBJ2-1
D: NA
DNA: TGTGCCAGCAGCTTAAAGGGCCAAGAGTTCTTC
CDR3: CASSLKGQEFF

V: TRBV29-1
size: NA
J: TRBJ1-1
D: TRBD1
DNA: TGCAGCGTTGAAGTACAGGGGGCAGACACTGAAGCTTTCTTT
CDR3: CSVEVQGADTEAFF

V: TRBV12-3/TRBV12-4
size: NA
J: TRBJ2-1
D: TRBD1
DNA: TGTGCCAGCAGTTTAGGAGGGGACAGGCCGTTGGGGAATGAGCAGTTCTTC
CDR3: CASSLGGDRPLGNEQFF

V: TRBV5-1
size: NA
J: TRBJ1-5
D: TRBD1
DNA: TGCGCCAGCAGCTTGGGCTACCAGACAGGGAGCAATCAGCCCCAGCATTTT
CDR3: CASSLGYQTGSNQPQHF

V: TRBV6-5
size: NA
J: TRBJ2-7
D: TRBD1
DNA: TGTGCCAGTCAGACCGGGACAGGGTCCTACGAGCAGTACTTC
CDR3: CASQTGTGSYEQYF

V: TRBV20-1
size: NA
J: TRBJ1-4
D: NA
DNA: TGCAGTGCTGGGGAACCAGGGGCTCTTAATGAAAAACTGTTTTTT
CDR3: CSAGEPGALNEKLFF

V: TRBV20-1
size: NA
J: TRBJ1-1
D: NA
DNA: TGCAGTGCTAGCCGGACAGAGAACACTGAAGCTTTCTTT
CDR3: CSASRTENTEAFF

V: TRBV5-4
size: once
J: TRBJ2-3
D: TRBD2
DNA: TGTGCCAGCAGTGGGGGGACTAGCGGGAGCACAGATACGCAGTATTTT
CDR3: CASSGGTSGSTDTQYF

V: TRBV5-4
size: NA
J: TRBJ2-3
D: TRBD2
DNA: TGTGCCAGCAGCCTCCGGAAACTAGCGGGAGTCCCAGATACGCAGTATTTT
CDR3: CASSLRKLAGVPDTQYF

V: TRBV6-1
size: NA
J: TRBJ2-3
D: TRBD2
DNA: TGTGCCACTTACCCAGCGGGAGGTGTTGGCACAGATACGCAGTATTTT
CDR3: CATYPAGGVGTDTQYF

V: TRBV12-3/TRBV12-4
size: NA
J: TRBJ1-4
D: NA
DNA: TGTGCCAGCAGTTTACAAGCGCGGACTAATGAAAAACTGTTTTTT
CDR3: CASSLQARTNEKLFF

V: TRBV5-1
size: NA
J: TRBJ1-2
D: NA
DNA: TGCGCCAGCAGCTCGCTTGGGGACAACTATGGCTACACCTTC
CDR3: CASSSLGDNYGYTF

V: TRBV6-6
size: NA
J: TRBJ2-1
D: NA
DNA: TGTGCCAGCACGGAGTTCCATGAGCAGTTCTTC
CDR3: CASTEFHEQFF

V: TRBV29-1
size: NA
J: TRBJ2-6
D: NA
DNA: TGCAGCGCCGTCGGGCGGGGACGGGGGCTGGACGGGGCCAACGTCCTGACTTTC
CDR3: CSAVGRGRGLDGANVLTF

V: TRBV6-5
size: once
J: TRBJ1-2
D: NA
DNA: TGTGCCAGCACCCGGGGAGGGTCAGGCTATGGCTACACCTTC
CDR3: CASTRGGSGYGYTF

V: TRBV3-1
size: NA
J: TRBJ1-4
D: NA
DNA: TGTGCCAGCAGCCAAGAGTTGGGGACGAATGAAAAACTGTTTTTT
CDR3: CASSQELGTNEKLFF

V: TRBV6-5
size: NA
J: TRBJ2-1
D: NA
DNA: TGTGCCAGCAGCGCATCGCGTGAGCAGTTCTTC
CDR3: CASSASREQFF

V: TRBV11-2
size: NA
J: TRBJ2-3
D: NA
DNA: TGTGCCAGCAGCTTTGGGCAGCAGCAGTATTTT
CDR3: CASSFGQQQYF

V: TRBV20-1
size: once
J: TRBJ2-3
D: NA
DNA: TGCAGTGGTAGAACAGATACGCAGTATTTT
CDR3: CSGRTDTQYF

V: TRBV5-4
size: NA
J: TRBJ2-3
D: TRBD2
DNA: TGTGCCAGCAGCGCCCGGGGGGTTACATCAGATACGCAGTATTTT
CDR3: CASSARGVTSDTQYF

V: TRBV6-4
size: NA
J: TRBJ2-5
D: NA
DNA: TGTGCCAGCAGTGGCCTCCTAGAGACCCAGTACTTC
CDR3: CASSGLLETQYF

V: TRBV20-1
size: once
J: TRBJ2-1
D: NA
DNA: TGCAGTGCTCCCCGTTCGGTAGACGATGAGCAGTTCTTC
CDR3: CSAPRSVDDEQFF

V: TRBV7-9
size: NA
J: TRBJ2-1
D: NA
DNA: TGTGCCAGCAGCTTAGGAGGGGCGCGGTATGAGCAGTTCTTC
CDR3: CASSLGGARYEQFF

V: TRBV10-3
size: NA
J: TRBJ2-3
D: NA
DNA: TGTGCCATCGCTGCGGGCGATACGCAGTATTTT
CDR3: CAIAAGDTQYF

V: TRBV4-1
size: NA
J: TRBJ1-6
D: TRBD1
DNA: TGCGCCAGCAGCCAAGAGGTTACAGGGGAATCACCCCTCCACTTT
CDR3: CASSQEVTGESPLHF

V: TRBV5-1
size: once
J: TRBJ2-7
D: NA
DNA: TGCGCCAGCAGCTTGGCCCCGCTGCAGGGAAACGAGCAGTACTTC
CDR3: CASSLAPLQGNEQYF

V: TRBV20-1
size: once
J: TRBJ2-7
D: NA
DNA: TGCAGTGCCAGGGGGGGCGGGGCTTCCTACGAGCAGTACTTC
CDR3: CSARGGGASYEQYF

V: TRBV20-1
size: NA
J: TRBJ2-7
D: TRBD2
DNA: TGCAGTGCTAGAGGCGCTAGCGGGGGCCCAGCCTACGAGCAGTACTTC
CDR3: CSARGASGGPAYEQYF

V: TRBV20-1
size: NA
J: TRBJ1-2
D: TRBD1
DNA: TGCAGTGCAGGGGACAGGTCTAACTATGGCTACACCTTC
CDR3: CSAGDRSNYGYTF

V: TRBV13
size: NA
J: TRBJ2-7
D: TRBD1
DNA: TGTGCCAGCAGCCTGCCAGGGACAGGGGTCTACGAGCAGTACTTC
CDR3: CASSLPGTGVYEQYF

V: TRBV20-1
size: NA
J: TRBJ1-2
D: TRBD1
DNA: TGCAGTGCAAGTGGGACAGCCACTTTCTATGGCTACACCTTC
CDR3: CSASGTATFYGYTF

V: TRBV7-2
size: NA
J: TRBJ2-2
D: TRBD2
DNA: TGTGCCAGCAGCTTGGTAGTAGCGGGGGCCGGGGAGCTGTTTTTT
CDR3: CASSLVVAGAGELFF